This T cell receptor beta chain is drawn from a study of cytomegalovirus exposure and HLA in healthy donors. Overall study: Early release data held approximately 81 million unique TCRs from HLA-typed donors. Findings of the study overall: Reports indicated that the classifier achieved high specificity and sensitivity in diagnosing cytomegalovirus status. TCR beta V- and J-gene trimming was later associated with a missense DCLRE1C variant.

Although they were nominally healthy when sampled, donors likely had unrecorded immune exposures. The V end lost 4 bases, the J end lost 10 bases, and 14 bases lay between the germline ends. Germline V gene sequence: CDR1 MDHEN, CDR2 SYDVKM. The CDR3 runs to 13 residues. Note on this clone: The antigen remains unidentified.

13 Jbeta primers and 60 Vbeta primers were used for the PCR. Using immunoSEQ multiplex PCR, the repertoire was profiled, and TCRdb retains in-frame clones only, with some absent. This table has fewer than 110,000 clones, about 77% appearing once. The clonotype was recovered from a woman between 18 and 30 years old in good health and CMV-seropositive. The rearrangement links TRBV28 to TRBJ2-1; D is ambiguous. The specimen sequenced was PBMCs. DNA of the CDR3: TGTGCCAGCAGTTACGGGTCTGCCTGGGAGCAGTTCTTC. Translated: CASSYGSAWEQFF.